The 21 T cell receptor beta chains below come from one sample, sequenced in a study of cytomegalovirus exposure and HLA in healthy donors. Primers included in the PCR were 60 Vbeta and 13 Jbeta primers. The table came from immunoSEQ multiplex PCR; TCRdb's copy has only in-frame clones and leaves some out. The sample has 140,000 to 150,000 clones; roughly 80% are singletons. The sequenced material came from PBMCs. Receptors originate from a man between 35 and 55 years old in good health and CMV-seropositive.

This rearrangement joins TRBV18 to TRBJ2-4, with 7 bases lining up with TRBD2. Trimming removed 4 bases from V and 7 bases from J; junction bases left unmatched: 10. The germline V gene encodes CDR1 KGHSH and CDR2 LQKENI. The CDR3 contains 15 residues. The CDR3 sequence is CASSHRRESVNIQYF. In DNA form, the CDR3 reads TGTGCCAGCTCACACCGGCGGGAGAGTGTGAACATTCAGTACTTC.

This chain's CDR3 is CATRLEMGGEETQYF. The CDR3 DNA follows: TGTGCCACCAGGTTGGAAATGGGGGGGGAAGAGACCCAGTACTTC. The chain links TRBV15 to TRBJ2-5; TRBD2 aligns across 7 bases. The CDR3 contains 15 residues. Germline V CDR1 and CDR2: LNHNV, YYDKDF (reference sequence). The V segment lost 6 bases and the J segment 3 bases; nucleotides outside the gene matches: 10.

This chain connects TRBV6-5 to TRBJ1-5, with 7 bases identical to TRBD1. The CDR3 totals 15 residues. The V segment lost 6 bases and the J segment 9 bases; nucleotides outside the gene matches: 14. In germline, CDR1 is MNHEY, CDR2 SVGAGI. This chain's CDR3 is CASRHQPDRLSPQHF. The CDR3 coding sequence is TGTGCCAGCAGACACCAACCGGACAGGCTTTCGCCCCAGCATTTT.

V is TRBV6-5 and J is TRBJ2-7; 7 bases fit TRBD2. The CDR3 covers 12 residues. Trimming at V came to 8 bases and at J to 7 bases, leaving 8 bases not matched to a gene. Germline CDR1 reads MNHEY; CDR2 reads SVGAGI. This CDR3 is CASRGGPGEQYF. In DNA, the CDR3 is TGTGCCAGCCGGGGAGGGCCGGGGGAGCAGTACTTC.

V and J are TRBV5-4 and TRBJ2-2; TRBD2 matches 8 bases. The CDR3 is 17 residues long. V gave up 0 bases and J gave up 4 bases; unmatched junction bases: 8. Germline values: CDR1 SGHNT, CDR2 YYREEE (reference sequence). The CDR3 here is CASSLDPGGRGTGELFF. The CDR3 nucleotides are TGTGCCAGCAGCTTGGATCCGGGGGGGCGAGGCACCGGGGAGCTGTTTTTT. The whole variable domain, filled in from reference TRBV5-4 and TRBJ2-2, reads ETGVTQSPTHLIKTRGQQVTLRCSSQSGHNTVSWYQQALGQGPQFIFQYYREEENGRGNFPPRFSGLQFPNYSSELNVNALELDDSALYLCASSLDPGGRGTGELFFGEGSRLTVL.

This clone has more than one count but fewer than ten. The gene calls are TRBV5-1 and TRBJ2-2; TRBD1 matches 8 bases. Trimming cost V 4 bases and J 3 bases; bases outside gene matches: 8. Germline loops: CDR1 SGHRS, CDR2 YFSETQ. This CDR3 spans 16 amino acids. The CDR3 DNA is TGCGCCAGCAGCGGGGGGACAGGACTTGACACCGGGGAGCTGTTTTTT. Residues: CASSGGTGLDTGELFF.

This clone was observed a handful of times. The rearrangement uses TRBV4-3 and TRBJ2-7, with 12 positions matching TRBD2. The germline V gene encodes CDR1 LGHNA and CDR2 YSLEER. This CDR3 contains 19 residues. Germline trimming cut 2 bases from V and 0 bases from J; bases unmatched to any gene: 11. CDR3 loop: CASSQRGGLAGKSSYEQYF. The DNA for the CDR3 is TGCGCCAGCAGCCAAAGGGGGGGACTAGCGGGCAAAAGCTCCTACGAGCAGTACTTC.

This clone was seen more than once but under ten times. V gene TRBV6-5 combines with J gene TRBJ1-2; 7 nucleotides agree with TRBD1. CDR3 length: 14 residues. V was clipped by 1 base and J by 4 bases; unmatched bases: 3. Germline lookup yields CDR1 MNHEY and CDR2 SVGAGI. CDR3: CASSYWDRPYGYTF. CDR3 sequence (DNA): TGTGCCAGCAGTTACTGGGACAGACCCTATGGCTACACCTTC.

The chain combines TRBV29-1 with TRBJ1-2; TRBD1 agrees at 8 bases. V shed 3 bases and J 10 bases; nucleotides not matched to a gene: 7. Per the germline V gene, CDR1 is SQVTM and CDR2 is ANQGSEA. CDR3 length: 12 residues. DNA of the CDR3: TGCAGCGTTGAGGGGGGACAGGCCTCCTACACCTTC. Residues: CSVEGGQASYTF. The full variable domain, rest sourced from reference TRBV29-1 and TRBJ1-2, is SAVISQKPSRDICQRGTSLTIQCQVDSQVTMMFWYRQQPGQSLTLIATANQGSEATYESGFVIDKFPISRPNLTFSTLTVSNMSPEDSSIYLCSVEGGQASYTFGSGTRLTVV.

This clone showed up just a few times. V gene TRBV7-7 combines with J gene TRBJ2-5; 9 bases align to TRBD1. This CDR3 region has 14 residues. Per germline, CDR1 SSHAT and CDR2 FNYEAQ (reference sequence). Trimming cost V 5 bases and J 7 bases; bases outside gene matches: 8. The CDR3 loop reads CASSKRDREGTQYF. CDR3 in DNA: TGTGCCAGCAGCAAGAGGGACAGGGAGGGGACCCAGTACTTC.

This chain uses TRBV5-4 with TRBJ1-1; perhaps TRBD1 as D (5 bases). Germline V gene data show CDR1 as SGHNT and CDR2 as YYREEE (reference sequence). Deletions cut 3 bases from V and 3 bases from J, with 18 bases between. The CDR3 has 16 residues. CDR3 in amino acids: CASSSPRTGVYTEAFF. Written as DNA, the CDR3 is TGTGCCAGCAGCTCTCCCCGGACGGGGGTGTACACTGAAGCTTTCTTT.

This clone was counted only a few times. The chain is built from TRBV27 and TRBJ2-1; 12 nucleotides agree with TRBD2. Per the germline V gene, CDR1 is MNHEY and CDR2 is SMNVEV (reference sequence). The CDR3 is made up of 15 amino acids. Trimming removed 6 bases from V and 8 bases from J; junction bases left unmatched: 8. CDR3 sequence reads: CASSSTSGGGDEQFF. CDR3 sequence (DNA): TGTGCCAGCAGCTCGACTAGCGGGGGTGGGGATGAGCAGTTCTTC.

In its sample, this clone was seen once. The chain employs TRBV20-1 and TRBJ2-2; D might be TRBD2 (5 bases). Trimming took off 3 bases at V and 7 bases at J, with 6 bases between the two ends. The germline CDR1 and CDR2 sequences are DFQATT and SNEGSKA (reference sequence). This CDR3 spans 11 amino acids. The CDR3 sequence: CSASGNGELFF. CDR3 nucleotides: TGCAGTGCTAGCGGGAACGGGGAGCTGTTTTTT.

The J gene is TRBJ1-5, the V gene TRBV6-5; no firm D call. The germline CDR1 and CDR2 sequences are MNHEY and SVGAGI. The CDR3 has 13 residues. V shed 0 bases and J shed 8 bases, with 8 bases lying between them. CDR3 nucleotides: TGTGCCAGCAGTTACTCCTACGGGAAGCCCCAGCATTTT. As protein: CASSYSYGKPQHF.

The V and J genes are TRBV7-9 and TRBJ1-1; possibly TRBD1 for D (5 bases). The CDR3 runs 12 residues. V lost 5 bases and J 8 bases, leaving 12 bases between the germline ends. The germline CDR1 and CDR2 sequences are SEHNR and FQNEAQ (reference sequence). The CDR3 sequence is CASSLGGGEAFF. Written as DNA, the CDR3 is TGTGCCAGCAGCCTAGGCGGGGGGGAAGCTTTCTTT.

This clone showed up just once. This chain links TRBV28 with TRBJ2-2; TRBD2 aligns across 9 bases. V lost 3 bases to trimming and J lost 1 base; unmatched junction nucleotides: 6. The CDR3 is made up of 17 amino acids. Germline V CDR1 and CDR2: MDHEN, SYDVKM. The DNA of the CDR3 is TGTGCCAGCAGTTTTGTAGAACTAGCGGGGAACACCGGGGAGCTGTTTTTT. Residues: CASSFVELAGNTGELFF.

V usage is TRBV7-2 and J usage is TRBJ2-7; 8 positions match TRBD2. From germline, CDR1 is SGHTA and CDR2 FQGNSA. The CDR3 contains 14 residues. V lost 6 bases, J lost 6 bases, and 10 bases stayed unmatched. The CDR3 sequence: CASSRLTGTSEQYF. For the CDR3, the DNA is TGTGCCAGCAGTCGACTGACCGGGACTAGCGAGCAGTACTTC. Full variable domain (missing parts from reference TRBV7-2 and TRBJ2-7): GAGVSQSPSNKVTEKGKDVELRCDPISGHTALYWYRQSLGQGLEFLIYFQGNSAPDKSGLPSDRFSAERTGGSVSTLTIQRTQQEDSAVYLCASSRLTGTSEQYFGPGTRLTVT.

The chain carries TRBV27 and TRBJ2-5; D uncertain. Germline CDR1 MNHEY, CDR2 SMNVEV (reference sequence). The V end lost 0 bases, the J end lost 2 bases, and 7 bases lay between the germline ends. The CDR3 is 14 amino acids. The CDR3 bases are TGTGCCAGCAGTTTATCCCCACAACAAGAGACCCAGTACTTC. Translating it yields CASSLSPQQETQYF.

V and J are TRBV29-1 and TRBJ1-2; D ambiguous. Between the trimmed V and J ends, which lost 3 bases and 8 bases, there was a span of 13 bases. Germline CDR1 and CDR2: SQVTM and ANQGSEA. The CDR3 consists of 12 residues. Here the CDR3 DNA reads TGCAGCGTTGACTTTCAGTCTTCGGGCTACACCTTC. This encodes CSVDFQSSGYTF.

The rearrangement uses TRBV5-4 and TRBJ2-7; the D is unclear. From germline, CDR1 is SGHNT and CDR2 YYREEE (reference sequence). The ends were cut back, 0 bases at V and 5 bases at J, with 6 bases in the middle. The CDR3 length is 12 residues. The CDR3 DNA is TGTGCCAGCAGCTTGGTGGGCAACGAGCAGTACTTC. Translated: CASSLVGNEQYF.

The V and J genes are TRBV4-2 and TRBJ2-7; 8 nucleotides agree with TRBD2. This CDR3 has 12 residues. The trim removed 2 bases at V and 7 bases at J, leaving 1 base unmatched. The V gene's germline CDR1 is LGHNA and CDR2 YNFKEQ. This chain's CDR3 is CASSQPSGEQYF. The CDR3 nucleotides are TGTGCCAGCAGCCAACCTAGCGGGGAGCAGTACTTC.